The sequence of this T cell receptor beta chain was determined in a study of Graves' ophthalmopathy and Graves' hyperthyroidism. Background on the study: Peripheral blood was gathered at first diagnosis, ahead of any treatment whatsoever.

Study-level points and caveats: The authors also found most expanded thyroid clonotypes above 0.001 frequency in blood.

Where ophthalmopathy was present, donors had moderate-to-severe activity, CAS ≥3, NOSPECS ≥4 and duration under 3 months. Amplification of TCR beta CDR3 regions used RNA transcripts. The library came from an HTBI-primed first-round RT-PCR and a second-round multiplex PCR. TCRdb re-called the multiplex PCR reads with MiXCR, one entry per CDR3 protein. The table records almost 400,000 distinct CDR3 sequences, around 18% of them present only once. Comments on this clonotype: Its antigen remains unidentified.

The sample comprised peripheral blood. The TCR was taken from a young woman with Graves' ophthalmopathy.

CDR3 bases: TGTGCCAGCAGACCCCTTGGGGCCTACGAGCAGTACTTC. Protein: CASRPLGAYEQYF. This sequence joins TRBV6-1 and TRBJ2-7; D unresolved. Germline loops: CDR1 MNHNS, CDR2 SASEGT. The CDR3 totals 13 residues. V was pared by 6 bases and J by 2 bases, with 11 bases between.